This TCR beta chain appears in the sequencing data of a study of blood T cell repertoires in COVID-19. Study context: COVID-19 samples, acute and convalescent, were from the United States, Italy and Spain. From T cells, B-cell-depleted T cells, or PBMCs came the material, which was cDNA or gDNA.

Authors' analysis steps: Reference gene primer amplification in the assay estimated nucleated cell counts. Clones were read by immunoSEQ multiplex PCR, and TCRdb kept only the in-frame ones, dropping some. The DNA gave D and trimming, while V, J and clone size come from that table. The table shows some 450,000 clones, with 70% to 90% occurring only once. The sample holds a few counts of this clone. Germline CDR1 and CDR2: SNHLY and FYNNEI. The V end was cut by 8 bases, the J end by 2 bases, with 12 bases between. The CDR3 is 14 residues long. V gene TRBV2 combines with J gene TRBJ2-2; D is possibly TRBD2 (5 bases). The TCR was taken from a man younger than 30 with COVID-19, enrolled during active disease. The sample taken for sequencing was peripheral blood. The CDR3 here is CASVEAPNTGELFF. CDR3 nucleotide sequence: TGTGCCAGCGTGGAGGCACCCAACACCGGGGAGCTGTTTTTT. Full variable domain (remainder filled in from reference TRBV2 and TRBJ2-2): EPEVTQTPSHQVTQMGQEVILRCVPISNHLYFYWYRQILGQKVEFLVSFYNNEISEKSEIFDDQFSVERPDGSNFTLKIRSTKLEDSAMYFCASVEAPNTGELFFGEGSRLTVL.